The 19 T cell receptor beta chains reported below all come from one sample, sequenced in a study of blood T cell repertoires in COVID-19. Sequencing was performed with immunoSEQ multiplex PCR; in TCRdb, only in-frame clones are kept and a portion is missing. The sample includes 120,000 or so clones, under 80% of them seen just once. Sequencing used peripheral blood. The receptors shown here come from a man in his fifties or sixties with acute or convalescent COVID-19.

In its sample, this clone was seen a few times. The chain employs TRBV10-2 and TRBJ1-2; D is perhaps TRBD1 (6 bases). This CDR3 is built from 12 residues. V was shortened by 3 bases and J by 8 bases, with 10 bases between the two germline ends. Germline V gives CDR1 WSHSY, CDR2 SAAADI. CDR3 region: CASSEGGYGYTF. CDR3 in DNA: TGCGCCAGCAGTGAAGGGGGTTACGGCTACACCTTC.

The chain is built from TRBV9 and TRBJ2-5, with 8 bases aligning to TRBD1. Germline V gene sequence: CDR1 SGDLS, CDR2 YYNGEE. J gave up 2 bases and V 4 bases, and 13 bases lay outside the gene matches. The CDR3 loop spans 17 amino acids. As DNA, the CDR3 is TGTGCCAGCAGCTCCCCCACCGGGGACAGGCAACAAGAGACCCAGTACTTC. It translates to CASSSPTGDRQQETQYF. The full variable domain, in which reference TRBV9 and TRBJ2-5 provide the parts outside the CDR3, is DSGVTQTPKHLITATGQRVTLRCSPRSGDLSVYWYQQSLDQGLQFLIQYYNGEERAKGNILERFSAQQFPDLHSELNLSSLELGDSALYFCASSSPTGDRQQETQYFGPGTRLLVL.

The chain recombines TRBV5-5 with TRBJ2-3; 10 nucleotides match TRBD1. CDR1 SGHKS and CDR2 YYEKEE come from the germline V gene (reference sequence). This CDR3 contains 14 residues. J gave up 4 bases and V 2 bases, and 1 base lay outside the gene matches. CDR3 DNA: TGTGCCAGCAGCTTCGGGACAGGGGCAGATACGCAGTATTTT. This codes for CASSFGTGADTQYF.

This sequence joins TRBV19 and TRBJ2-1; D possibly corresponds to TRBD2 (5 bases). The CDR3 covers 13 residues. The germline V and J ends were trimmed by 10 bases and 3 bases, with 13 bases remaining between them. Germline V gene sequence: CDR1 LNHDA, CDR2 SQIVND (reference sequence). The CDR3 here is CATALRVYNEQFF. CDR3 bases: TGTGCCACCGCATTGCGGGTCTACAATGAGCAGTTCTTC.

The chain uses TRBV6-5 and TRBJ2-7; D is unresolved. Trimming removed 2 bases from V and 5 bases from J, with 13 bases in between. Germline V lookup: CDR1 MNHEY, CDR2 SVGAGI. This CDR3 is built from 14 residues. The CDR3 DNA reads TGTGCCAGCAGTTACCTCCGCGGTTGGGACGAGCAGTACTTC. It translates to CASSYLRGWDEQYF.

The CDR3 nucleotides are TGTGCCAGCAGTGAACGGAGCTCCTACGAGCAGTACTTC. Translation: CASSERSSYEQYF. This chain links TRBV6-1 with TRBJ2-7; D gene unclear. The CDR3 has 13 residues. V was shortened by 2 bases and J by 0 bases, with 5 bases between the two germline ends. Germline CDR1 and CDR2: MNHNS and SASEGT.

The chain links TRBV19 to TRBJ2-3, with D possibly TRBD2 on 6 matching bases. The CDR3 totals 14 residues. Germline V gene lookup returns CDR1 LNHDA and CDR2 SQIVND (reference sequence). Trimming took 4 bases from V and 2 from J, leaving 10 bases between them. This CDR3 is CASSSGTITDTQYF. The CDR3 nucleotides are TGTGCCAGTAGTAGCGGGACGATCACAGATACGCAGTATTTT.

V and J are TRBV27 and TRBJ1-6; D might be TRBD1 (6 bases). CDR1 and CDR2 (germline): MNHEY, SMNVEV (reference sequence). The CDR3 length is 14 residues. The V gene lost 2 bases and the J gene lost 6 bases, with 8 bases spanning the gap. The CDR3 spells CASSLRGGNSPLHF. CDR3 coding DNA: TGTGCCAGCAGTTTAAGAGGGGGTAATTCACCCCTCCACTTT.

The rearrangement uses TRBV18 and TRBJ2-7; a possible D gene is TRBD2 (5 bases). The CDR3 length is 14 residues. Trimming stripped 0 bases from V and 5 bases from J, with 11 bases between. The germline V gene has CDR1 KGHSH and CDR2 LQKENI. The CDR3 DNA reads TGTGCCAGCTCACCACCGATAGGGAGCCACGAGCAGTACTTC. Protein sequence: CASSPPIGSHEQYF.

The J gene is TRBJ2-1, the V gene TRBV11-1; 10 bases line up with TRBD2. The V gene end was trimmed by 0 bases and the J gene end by 6 bases; junction bases not matched to a gene: 5. Germline lookup yields CDR1 SGHAT and CDR2 FQDESV (reference sequence). The CDR3 runs to 16 residues. The CDR3 DNA reads TGTGCCAGCAGCTTAGCTACTAGCGGGGCGGTCAATGAGCAGTTCTTC. Encoded protein: CASSLATSGAVNEQFF.

J is TRBJ1-5 and V is TRBV19; 8 bases are a match to TRBD1. Germline assignment: CDR1 LNHDA and CDR2 SQIVND (reference sequence). The V segment lost 6 bases and the J segment 6 bases; nucleotides outside the gene matches: 10. The CDR3 runs to 15 residues. In nucleotides, the CDR3 is TGTGCCAGTAGCACAACAGGGGGAGGAGGTCAGCCCCAGCATTTT. It yields the protein CASSTTGGGGQPQHF.

The rearrangement joins TRBV30 to TRBJ2-5; 10 bases match TRBD1. The CDR3 consists of 13 residues. CDR1 GTSNPN and CDR2 SVGIG come from the germline V gene (reference sequence). With 4 bases clipped from V and 9 bases from J, the junction kept 8 bases outside the gene matches. This CDR3 reads CAWKGTGAGAQYF. Written as DNA, the CDR3 is TGTGCCTGGAAGGGGACAGGGGCCGGAGCCCAGTACTTC. The full variable domain, rest sourced from reference TRBV30 and TRBJ2-5, is SQTIHQWPATLVQPVGSPLSLECTVEGTSNPNLYWYRQAAGRGLQLLFYSVGIGQISSEVPQNLSASRPQDRQFILSSKKLLLSDSGFYLCAWKGTGAGAQYFGPGTRLLVL.

The chain links TRBV19 to TRBJ1-1; 10 nucleotides align to TRBD1. J was trimmed by 6 bases and V by 6 bases; bases with no gene match: 10. Germline V gene sequence: CDR1 LNHDA, CDR2 SQIVND (reference sequence). The CDR3 is 15 residues long. In DNA, the CDR3 is TGTGCCAGTAGCACTAGGGACAGGGGTAAATCTGAAGCTTTCTTT. This encodes CASSTRDRGKSEAFF.

This clone was counted a single time. DNA of the CDR3: TGTGCCAGCACTAATCAGAACACTGAAGCTTTCTTT. Its translation: CASTNQNTEAFF. The chain joins TRBV28 to TRBJ1-1, with unresolved D. V gave up 7 bases and J gave up 1 base, with 7 bases separating them. This CDR3 is built from 12 residues. Germline V gene data show CDR1 as MDHEN and CDR2 as SYDVKM.

The V gene is TRBV11-2, the J gene TRBJ1-3, with D unclear. This CDR3 region has 16 residues. V lost 5 bases and J 0 bases, leaving 14 bases between the germline ends. CDR1 SGHAT and CDR2 FQNNGV come from the germline V gene. CDR3 region: CASSENTANSGNTIYF. In DNA, the CDR3 is TGTGCCAGCAGCGAGAATACCGCCAACTCTGGAAACACCATATATTTT.

The sample holds a few counts of this clone. This chain connects TRBV7-9 to TRBJ2-7; D remains ambiguous. Germline lookup yields CDR1 SEHNR and CDR2 FQNEAQ (reference sequence). The V gene lost 5 bases and the J gene lost 3 bases, with 8 bases spanning the gap. CDR3 size: 12 residues. The CDR3 nucleotides read TGTGCCAGCAGCGGGCCCCTCTACGAGCAGTACTTC. This sequence encodes CASSGPLYEQYF.

The CDR3 sequence is CASSPGLAGGIDTQYF. The CDR3 DNA sequence: TGTGCCAGCAGCCCAGGACTAGCGGGGGGGATAGATACGCAGTATTTT. The chain employs TRBV13 and TRBJ2-3, with 15 nucleotides matching TRBD2. The J segment lost 5 bases and the V segment lost 5 bases, leaving 5 bases of the junction unmatched. The CDR3 is 16 residues long. The germline V gene encodes CDR1 PRHDT and CDR2 FYEKMQ (reference sequence).

The chain employs TRBV28 and TRBJ2-7; TRBD2 might be the D (5 bases). The CDR3 is made up of 14 amino acids. Germline lookup yields CDR1 MDHEN and CDR2 SYDVKM. Trimming took 6 bases from V and 5 from J, leaving 17 bases between them. CDR3 sequence (DNA): TGTGCCAGCAGCACCTACGGGGATATCAACGAGCAGTACTTC. Translation: CASSTYGDINEQYF.

This chain connects TRBV6-5 to TRBJ2-5; no clear D. The V gene lost 7 bases and the J gene lost 5 bases, with 11 bases spanning the gap. Germline V gives CDR1 MNHEY, CDR2 SVGAGI. CDR3 length equals 12 residues. For the CDR3, the DNA is TGTGCCAGCACGTGGAGCAAGGAGACCCAGTACTTC. Translating gives CASTWSKETQYF.